The present T cell receptor beta chain was sequenced within a study of T cells in Graves' hyperthyroidism and ophthalmopathy. Findings and caveats of the study: Within blood appeared most thyroid clonotypes that had expanded above 0.001.

This clonotype was seen a few times. The antigen remains unidentified. TCR beta CDR3 regions were amplified from RNA transcripts. Using the HTBI primer set, a first-round RT-PCR was run on the TCR CDR3. In TCRdb, the multiplex PCR reads were re-called with MiXCR into one record per CDR3 protein. The sample gives some 570,000 distinct CDR3 sequences, 14% of which show up once; less than 9% is in the top ten. CDR3 length: 14 amino acids. V shed 5 bases and J 4 bases; nucleotides not matched to a gene: 5. CDR1 and CDR2 from the germline V gene are SGHKS and YYEKEE (reference sequence). The rearrangement links TRBV5-5 to TRBJ1-1; TRBD1 matches 10 bases. The sequenced material came from blood. This sequence was found in a woman between 18 and 30 years old with Graves' ophthalmopathy. The CDR3 loop is CASRAGQGVTEAFF. CDR3 DNA: TGTGCCAGCAGGGCCGGACAGGGGGTCACTGAAGCTTTCTTT.